Listed below are T cell receptor beta chains from one sample, sequenced in a study of technical replicates of blood from several donors. Repertoires were generated with immunoSEQ multiplex PCR, while TCRdb's copy carries only in-frame clones and drops some. The data contain about 81,000 clones, roughly four fifths of them singletons. The sample consisted of PBMCs. These receptors originate from a human donor in good health. Some clones in this sample may be carry-over from other donors' samples. Each CDR3 is given with its conserved first and last residue. Each record gives: V gene, J gene, D gene, clone size, CDR3 protein, CDR3 DNA. D genes are given only for firm matches. Clone size is shown for a subset of rows, as once, few, many or a class of expanded clone.

V gene: TRBV6-1
J gene: TRBJ1-5
D gene: .
clone size: .
CDR3 protein: CAGGRDQPQHF
CDR3 DNA: TGTGCAGGGGGACGCGATCAGCCCCAGCATTTT

V gene: TRBV2
J gene: TRBJ2-1
D gene: TRBD2
clone size: .
CDR3 protein: CASSAGTSERNEQFF
CDR3 DNA: TGTGCCAGCAGCGCCGGGACTAGCGAAAGAAATGAGCAGTTCTTC

V gene: TRBV12-5
J gene: TRBJ1-5
D gene: .
clone size: .
CDR3 protein: CASAVREGPNQPQHF
CDR3 DNA: TGTGCTAGTGCCGTGAGGGAGGGTCCCAATCAGCCCCAGCATTTT

V gene: TRBV2
J gene: TRBJ2-5
D gene: TRBD1
clone size: .
CDR3 protein: CASRLQGAWETQYF
CDR3 DNA: TGTGCCAGCAGGCTACAGGGGGCTTGGGAGACCCAGTACTTC

V gene: TRBV27
J gene: TRBJ2-7
D gene: .
clone size: .
CDR3 protein: CASSLRYGGGHYEQYF
CDR3 DNA: TGTGCCAGCAGTTTAAGGTATGGTGGGGGCCACTACGAGCAGTACTTC

V gene: TRBV20-1
J gene: TRBJ2-5
D gene: .
clone size: .
CDR3 protein: CSGHSQETQYF
CDR3 DNA: TGCAGTGGTCACTCCCAAGAGACCCAGTACTTC

V gene: TRBV4-1
J gene: TRBJ2-4
D gene: TRBD1
clone size: few
CDR3 protein: CASSQEQGEVIQYF
CDR3 DNA: TGCGCCAGCAGCCAAGAACAGGGGGAGGTCATTCAGTACTTC

V gene: TRBV6-1
J gene: TRBJ2-7
D gene: .
clone size: .
CDR3 protein: CASSETGSPYEQYF
CDR3 DNA: TGTGCCAGCAGTGAAACAGGGTCCCCCTACGAGCAGTACTTC

V gene: TRBV4-3
J gene: TRBJ1-2
D gene: TRBD1
clone size: .
CDR3 protein: CASSRGQGNYGYTF
CDR3 DNA: TGCGCCAGCAGCCGAGGACAGGGGAACTATGGCTACACCTTC

V gene: TRBV11-3
J gene: TRBJ1-1
D gene: .
clone size: .
CDR3 protein: CASSTAMNTEAFF
CDR3 DNA: TGTGCCAGCAGCACCGCTATGAACACTGAAGCTTTCTTT

V gene: TRBV5-1
J gene: TRBJ2-1
D gene: .
clone size: .
CDR3 protein: CASSPETRNNEQFF
CDR3 DNA: TGCGCCAGCAGCCCCGAGACACGCAACAATGAGCAGTTCTTC

V gene: TRBV27
J gene: TRBJ2-5
D gene: .
clone size: .
CDR3 protein: CASSLRGLYQETQYF
CDR3 DNA: TGTGCCAGCAGTTTACGGGGGTTGTACCAAGAGACCCAGTACTTC

V gene: TRBV5-1
J gene: TRBJ2-3
D gene: TRBD2
clone size: .
CDR3 protein: CASSYGRTDTQYF
CDR3 DNA: TGCGCCAGCAGCTACGGGAGGACAGATACGCAGTATTTT

V gene: TRBV9
J gene: TRBJ2-5
D gene: .
clone size: .
CDR3 protein: CASSVGAYQETQYF
CDR3 DNA: TGTGCCAGCAGCGTAGGCGCGTACCAAGAGACCCAGTACTTC

V gene: TRBV30
J gene: TRBJ1-5
D gene: TRBD1
clone size: .
CDR3 protein: CAWGTGPNRPQHF
CDR3 DNA: TGTGCCTGGGGGACAGGCCCGAATCGGCCCCAGCATTTT

V gene: TRBV7-3
J gene: TRBJ2-1
D gene: TRBD2
clone size: .
CDR3 protein: CASSLTLSGTEQFF
CDR3 DNA: TGTGCCAGCAGCCTTACTCTTAGCGGGACTGAGCAGTTCTTC

V gene: TRBV19
J gene: TRBJ1-3
D gene: TRBD1
clone size: .
CDR3 protein: CASSHRGGSGNTIYF
CDR3 DNA: TGTGCCAGTAGTCACAGGGGGGGCTCTGGAAACACCATATATTTT

V gene: TRBV9
J gene: TRBJ2-2
D gene: TRBD1
clone size: .
CDR3 protein: CASSVQGAPNTGELFF
CDR3 DNA: TGTGCCAGCAGCGTACAGGGGGCTCCGAACACCGGGGAGCTGTTTTTT

V gene: TRBV14
J gene: TRBJ1-5
D gene: .
clone size: .
CDR3 protein: CASSQDREQPQHF
CDR3 DNA: TGTGCCAGCAGCCAAGATCGGGAACAGCCCCAGCATTTT

V gene: TRBV19
J gene: TRBJ1-5
D gene: TRBD1
clone size: .
CDR3 protein: CASSEGARGNQPQHF
CDR3 DNA: TGTGCCAGTAGTGAGGGGGCGAGGGGCAATCAGCCCCAGCATTTT

V gene: TRBV4-3
J gene: TRBJ1-2
D gene: .
clone size: .
CDR3 protein: CASSVTENYGYTF
CDR3 DNA: TGCGCCAGCAGCGTCACAGAAAACTATGGCTACACCTTC

V gene: TRBV30
J gene: TRBJ1-2
D gene: .
clone size: .
CDR3 protein: CAWSGSTEIYGYTF
CDR3 DNA: TGTGCCTGGAGTGGGTCTACAGAGATCTATGGCTACACCTTC

V gene: TRBV27
J gene: TRBJ1-6
D gene: TRBD1
clone size: .
CDR3 protein: CASSTGTGGSFGSPLHF
CDR3 DNA: TGTGCCAGCAGTACCGGGACAGGGGGCTCCTTTGGTTCACCCCTCCACTTT

V gene: TRBV7-3
J gene: TRBJ1-5
D gene: TRBD1
clone size: .
CDR3 protein: CASRPGQGYNQPQHF
CDR3 DNA: TGTGCCAGCAGGCCGGGACAGGGTTACAATCAGCCCCAGCATTTT

V gene: TRBV5-1
J gene: TRBJ2-3
D gene: TRBD2
clone size: .
CDR3 protein: CASFLGGLAGTDTQYF
CDR3 DNA: TGCGCCAGCTTCTTGGGAGGACTAGCGGGCACAGATACGCAGTATTTT

V gene: TRBV13
J gene: TRBJ2-1
D gene: .
clone size: many
CDR3 protein: CASSEEQESYNEQFF
CDR3 DNA: TGTGCCAGCAGCGAAGAACAGGAGAGCTACAATGAGCAGTTCTTC

V gene: TRBV7-2
J gene: TRBJ1-4
D gene: TRBD1
clone size: .
CDR3 protein: CASSLASGGPEKLFF
CDR3 DNA: TGTGCCAGCAGCTTAGCATCAGGGGGGCCTGAAAAACTGTTTTTT

V gene: TRBV7-9
J gene: TRBJ1-2
D gene: .
clone size: .
CDR3 protein: CASSLVVSRGYGYTF
CDR3 DNA: TGTGCCAGCAGCTTAGTGGTCAGTCGAGGCTATGGCTACACCTTC

V gene: TRBV5-1
J gene: TRBJ1-1
D gene: .
clone size: .
CDR3 protein: CASKEFSSLGTEAFF
CDR3 DNA: TGCGCCAGCAAGGAGTTTTCCAGCCTCGGGACTGAAGCTTTCTTT

V gene: TRBV30
J gene: TRBJ1-1
D gene: .
clone size: few
CDR3 protein: CAWSPGSGTEAFF
CDR3 DNA: TGTGCCTGGAGTCCTGGGTCAGGGACTGAAGCTTTCTTT

V gene: TRBV29-1
J gene: TRBJ1-5
D gene: TRBD1
clone size: once
CDR3 protein: CSVVPGGGQPQHF
CDR3 DNA: TGCAGCGTTGTACCAGGGGGAGGTCAGCCCCAGCATTTT

V gene: TRBV27
J gene: TRBJ1-3
D gene: TRBD1
clone size: .
CDR3 protein: CASSPLQGQEEDTIYF
CDR3 DNA: TGTGCCAGCAGCCCGCTACAAGGACAGGAGGAAGACACCATATATTTT

V gene: TRBV18
J gene: TRBJ2-7
D gene: .
clone size: .
CDR3 protein: CASSPRVGEQYF
CDR3 DNA: TGTGCCAGCTCACCCAGGGTTGGCGAGCAGTACTTC

V gene: TRBV7-8
J gene: TRBJ2-1
D gene: .
clone size: .
CDR3 protein: CASSSTGFEQFF
CDR3 DNA: TGTGCCAGCAGCTCCACAGGGTTTGAGCAGTTCTTC